This is a list of T cell receptor beta chains from one sample in a study of cytomegalovirus exposure and HLA in healthy donors. The assay was immunoSEQ multiplex PCR, and TCRdb's table has in-frame clones only and misses some. The sample holds some 120,000 clones, roughly 90% seen once. The material sequenced was PBMCs. All receptors come from a young man in good health and CMV-seronegative. Each CDR3 is given with its conserved first and last residue. A D gene is named only where the DNA matches it firmly. Size values are once, few and many counts, or a class for expanded clones, and some rows have none.

clone_size cdr3_length j_call v_call d_call cdr3_aa cdr3_nt
- 15 TRBJ1-2 TRBV7-2 - CASSLEIGQNYGYTF TGTGCCAGCAGCTTAGAAATTGGACAGAACTATGGCTACACCTTC
- 12 TRBJ2-1 TRBV15 - CATSRAGLEQFF TGTGCCACCAGCAGAGCAGGACTAGAGCAGTTCTTC
- 14 TRBJ1-2 TRBV5-1 - CASRAGGAIYGYTF TGCGCCAGCAGGGCGGGGGGGGCGATCTATGGCTACACCTTC
- 13 TRBJ2-7 TRBV29-1 - CSVETVSNYEQYF TGCAGCGTTGAAACAGTAAGCAACTACGAGCAGTACTTC
- 17 TRBJ2-7 TRBV5-1 TRBD2 CASSSFGGASHAYEQYF TGCGCCAGCAGCTCTTTCGGGGGGGCTTCACACGCCTACGAGCAGTACTTC
- 15 TRBJ1-3 TRBV7-2 - CASSLIRGARNTIYF TGTGCCAGCAGCCTCATACGGGGGGCGAGGAACACCATATATTTT
few 12 TRBJ2-3 TRBV7-2 TRBD1 CASSTGADTQYF TGTGCCAGCAGCACAGGGGCAGATACGCAGTATTTT
- 17 TRBJ1-2 TRBV9 - CASSVGEGPEAGHGYTF TGTGCCAGCAGCGTGGGGGAGGGGCCCGAGGCAGGGCATGGCTACACCTTC
- 14 TRBJ2-1 TRBV29-1 TRBD2 CSVVPSGTYNEQFF TGCAGCGTTGTTCCTAGCGGCACCTACAATGAGCAGTTCTTC
- 15 TRBJ2-7 TRBV4-2 TRBD1 CASSRQGDRTYEQYF TGTGCCAGCAGCCGACAGGGGGATCGCACCTACGAGCAGTACTTC
- 14 TRBJ2-5 TRBV19 - CASSLPGTPETQYF TGTGCCAGTAGCCTGCCGGGGACTCCAGAGACCCAGTACTTC
- 15 TRBJ1-1 TRBV6-5 - CASSYSSMNTGEAFF TGTGCCAGCAGTTACTCGAGCATGAATACAGGTGAAGCTTTCTTT
- 13 TRBJ1-1 TRBV7-9 - CASSLGSTGGAFF TGTGCCAGCAGCTTAGGATCCACGGGGGGAGCTTTCTTT
once 17 TRBJ2-2 TRBV6-1 TRBD2 CASSELDLAGNTGELFF TGTGCCAGCAGTGAACTCGACCTAGCGGGAAACACCGGGGAGCTGTTTTTT
- 17 TRBJ2-7 TRBV7-9 TRBD1 CASSPAFDRGRNYEQYF TGTGCCAGCAGCCCCGCCTTTGACAGGGGGCGAAACTACGAGCAGTACTTC
- 11 TRBJ1-1 TRBV29-1 - CSVGTVTEAFF TGCAGCGTTGGGACTGTCACTGAAGCTTTCTTT
- 14 TRBJ2-7 TRBV25-1 - CASTAGSVGYEQYF TGTGCCAGCACCGCAGGTTCCGTTGGCTACGAGCAGTACTTC
- 15 TRBJ2-1 TRBV7-3 TRBD2 CASSLSGTRTDEQFF TGTGCCAGCAGCCTCTCCGGGACTAGGACCGATGAGCAGTTCTTC
- 14 TRBJ2-4 TRBV5-1 - CASSLALGQGIQYF TGCGCCAGCAGCTTGGCCCTAGGTCAAGGCATTCAGTACTTC
once 14 TRBJ1-2 TRBV7-2 TRBD1 CASTLSSGGYGYTF TGTGCCAGCACCCTTAGTTCAGGGGGCTATGGCTACACCTTC
- 18 TRBJ2-5 TRBV9 TRBD2 CASSDPSGLAEYQETQYF TGTGCCAGCAGCGACCCCTCGGGACTAGCGGAATATCAAGAGACCCAGTACTTC
- 16 TRBJ2-1 TRBV9 - CASSVDGSVSYNEQFF TGTGCCAGCAGCGTAGACGGGAGTGTATCCTACAATGAGCAGTTCTTC
- 17 TRBJ2-3 TRBV6-4 TRBD2 CASSTSGSSGGTDTQYF TGTGCCAGCAGTACAAGCGGGAGCAGTGGGGGCACAGATACGCAGTATTTT
- 12 TRBJ2-1 TRBV30 - CAWSVEYNEQFF TGTGCCTGGAGTGTTGAGTACAATGAGCAGTTCTTC
- 13 TRBJ1-6 TRBV7-6 - CASGESNNSPLHF TGTGCCAGCGGGGAGAGTAACAATTCACCCCTCCACTTT
- 14 TRBJ1-2 TRBV7-6 TRBD1 CASSLARQGDGYTF TGTGCCAGCAGCTTAGCGAGACAGGGGGATGGCTACACCTTC
- 17 TRBJ2-1 TRBV7-2 TRBD2 CASSTKSGLAGNNEQFF TGTGCCAGCAGCACAAAGTCGGGACTAGCGGGAAACAATGAGCAGTTCTTC
once 15 TRBJ1-2 TRBV25-1 TRBD1 CASSEIGGQGYGYTF TGTGCCAGCAGTGAAATAGGCGGACAGGGCTACGGCTACACCTTC
- 13 TRBJ1-2 TRBV7-9 TRBD1 CASSPGGPYGYTF TGTGCCAGCAGCCCAGGGGGTCCCTATGGCTACACCTTC
- 16 TRBJ2-7 TRBV18 TRBD1 CASSPSYGQGVNEQYF TGTGCCAGCTCACCTTCATACGGACAGGGTGTCAACGAGCAGTACTTC
- 16 TRBJ1-1 TRBV6-5 TRBD1 CASSSDRGSKNTEAFF TGTGCCAGCAGTTCCGACAGGGGGTCGAAGAACACTGAAGCTTTCTTT
- 15 TRBJ1-4 TRBV7-9 TRBD1 CASSSETGTNEKLFF TGTGCCAGCAGCTCCGAGACAGGGACTAATGAAAAACTGTTTTTT
- 14 TRBJ2-3 TRBV6-4 - CASSEKAESDTQYF TGTGCCAGCAGTGAAAAAGCGGAATCAGATACGCAGTATTTT
- 15 TRBJ1-1 TRBV5-1 TRBD1 CASYSGQSQNTEAFF TGCGCCAGTTATTCGGGACAGAGTCAGAACACTGAAGCTTTCTTT
- 13 TRBJ2-7 TRBV7-9 - CASSPTGSYEQYF TGTGCCAGCAGCCCAACAGGGAGTTACGAGCAGTACTTC
- 14 TRBJ2-7 TRBV6-1 - CASTVDRTLYEQYF TGTGCCAGCACGGTCGACCGGACTCTCTACGAGCAGTACTTC
few 12 TRBJ2-7 TRBV10-3 - CAASGLIYEQYF TGTGCCGCGAGTGGACTCATCTACGAGCAGTACTTC
- 15 TRBJ2-5 TRBV30 - CAWGISTGRKETQYF TGTGCCTGGGGAATATCGACAGGCCGAAAAGAGACCCAGTACTTC
- 13 TRBJ1-2 TRBV6-5 - CASSYLEFYGYTF TGTGCCAGCAGTTACTTAGAGTTTTACGGCTACACCTTC
- 16 TRBJ2-7 TRBV4-3 - CASSQDRPPTSYEQYF TGCGCCAGCAGCCAAGACCGCCCTCCTACCTCCTACGAGCAGTACTTC
- 16 TRBJ2-1 TRBV2 TRBD2 CASNLAGASSYNEQFF TGTGCCAGCAACCTAGCGGGAGCCAGCTCCTACAATGAGCAGTTCTTC
once 16 TRBJ2-1 TRBV5-6 TRBD2 CASSLRTSGRRNEQFF TGTGCCAGCAGCTTGAGGACTAGCGGGAGGAGAAATGAGCAGTTCTTC
- 13 TRBJ1-4 TRBV7-9 - CASNSANNEKLFF TGTGCCAGCAACTCCGCGAATAATGAAAAACTGTTTTTT
- 12 TRBJ2-7 TRBV30 - CAWSVHTYEQYF TGTGCCTGGAGTGTACACACCTACGAGCAGTACTTC
- 14 TRBJ1-1 TRBV5-4 - CASRAQGENSEAFF TGTGCCAGCAGGGCACAGGGAGAAAATTCTGAAGCTTTCTTT
few 14 TRBJ2-7 TRBV7-2 TRBD1 CASGNRGFSYEQYF TGTGCCAGCGGGAACAGGGGATTCTCCTACGAGCAGTACTTC
- 18 TRBJ2-3 TRBV9 TRBD2 CASSPPGLADHSTDTQYF TGTGCCAGCAGCCCGCCGGGACTAGCGGACCATAGCACAGATACGCAGTATTTT
- 14 TRBJ2-5 TRBV18 - CASSPRGGSETQYF TGTGCCAGCTCACCGAGAGGAGGGTCAGAGACCCAGTACTTC
- 15 TRBJ2-2 TRBV6-5 TRBD2 CASSYSSSGSGELFF TGTGCCAGCAGTTACTCGTCTAGCGGGAGCGGGGAGCTGTTTTTT
- 14 TRBJ2-7 TRBV5-6 - CASSLSGRSYEQYF TGTGCCAGCAGCTTGAGTGGGAGATCTTACGAGCAGTACTTC